The source of this T cell receptor beta chain is a study of patients and donors after allogeneic stem cell transplantation. One entry per CDR3 protein results from TCRdb running MiXCR on the RT-PCR reads. The sample yields approximately 170,000 distinct CDR3 sequences, approximately 24% seen once. The CDR3 extends over 12 amino acids. Trimming removed 0 bases at V and 7 bases at J, with 4 bases between. Germline lookup yields CDR1 SGDLS and CDR2 YYNGEE. The source is a human donor who was either an allogeneic HSCT recipient or a stem cell or donor lymphocyte infusion donor (not recorded which). It is not recorded whose cells these are; they may come from a transplant donor. Sequencing was performed on blood, either unsorted or a sorted T cell fraction (not recorded which). The chain combines TRBV9 with TRBJ2-2, with no clear D. The CDR3 bases are TGTGCCAGCAGCGTAGAGGGCGGGGAGCTGTTTTTT. Amino acids: CASSVEGGELFF.